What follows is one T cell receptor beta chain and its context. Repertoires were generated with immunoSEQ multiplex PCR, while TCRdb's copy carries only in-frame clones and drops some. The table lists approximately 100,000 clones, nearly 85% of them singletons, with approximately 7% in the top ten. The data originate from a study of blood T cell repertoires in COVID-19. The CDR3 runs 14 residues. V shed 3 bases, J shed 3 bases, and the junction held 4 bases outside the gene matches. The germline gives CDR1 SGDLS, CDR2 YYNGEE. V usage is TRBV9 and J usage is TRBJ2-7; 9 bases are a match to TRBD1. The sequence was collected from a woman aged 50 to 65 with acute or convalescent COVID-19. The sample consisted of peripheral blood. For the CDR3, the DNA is TGTGCCAGCAGCGGAAGGGACAGGGTCTACGAGCAGTACTTC. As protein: CASSGRDRVYEQYF.